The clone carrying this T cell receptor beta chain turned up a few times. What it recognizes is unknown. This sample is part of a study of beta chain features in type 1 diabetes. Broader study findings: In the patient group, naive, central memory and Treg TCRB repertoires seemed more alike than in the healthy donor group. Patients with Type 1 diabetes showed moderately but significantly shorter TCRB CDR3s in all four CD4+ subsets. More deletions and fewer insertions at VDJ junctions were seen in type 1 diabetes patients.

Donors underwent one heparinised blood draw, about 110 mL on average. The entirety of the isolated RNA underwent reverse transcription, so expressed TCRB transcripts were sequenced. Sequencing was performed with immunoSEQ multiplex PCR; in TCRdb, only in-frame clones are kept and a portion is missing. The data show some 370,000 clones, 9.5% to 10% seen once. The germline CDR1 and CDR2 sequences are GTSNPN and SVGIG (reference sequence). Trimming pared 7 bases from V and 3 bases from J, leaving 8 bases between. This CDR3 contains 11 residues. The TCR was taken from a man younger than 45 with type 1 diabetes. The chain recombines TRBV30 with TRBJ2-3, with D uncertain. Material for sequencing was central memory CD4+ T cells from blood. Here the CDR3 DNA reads TGTGCCTTGACGAGGACAGATACGCAGTATTTT. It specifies CALTRTDTQYF.